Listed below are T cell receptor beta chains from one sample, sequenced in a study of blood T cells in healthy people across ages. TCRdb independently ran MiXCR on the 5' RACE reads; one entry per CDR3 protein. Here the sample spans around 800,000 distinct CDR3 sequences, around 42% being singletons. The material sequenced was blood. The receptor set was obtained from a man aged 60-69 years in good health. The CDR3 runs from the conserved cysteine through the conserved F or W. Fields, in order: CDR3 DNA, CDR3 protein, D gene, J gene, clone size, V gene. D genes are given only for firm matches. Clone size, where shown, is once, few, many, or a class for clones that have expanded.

cdr3_nt: TGCAGTGCTAGGGCGGGGTCCACTAGCACAGATACGCAGTATTTT
cdr3_aa: CSARAGSTSTDTQYF
d_call: NA
j_call: TRBJ2-3
clone_size: NA
v_call: TRBV20-1

cdr3_nt: TGTGCCAGCAGATCAGGTTTCCCTCTCTCTGCCGAGCAGTACTTC
cdr3_aa: CASRSGFPLSAEQYF
d_call: NA
j_call: TRBJ2-7
clone_size: many
v_call: TRBV7-2

cdr3_nt: TGTGCCACTGACAGGGGGTTCGGACAGCCCCAGCATTTT
cdr3_aa: CATDRGFGQPQHF
d_call: TRBD1
j_call: TRBJ1-5
clone_size: NA
v_call: TRBV28

cdr3_nt: TGTGCCACCGGTGATAGGAGGTCTTCCTACAATGAGCAGTACTTC
cdr3_aa: CATGDRRSSYNEQYF
d_call: NA
j_call: TRBJ2-5
clone_size: NA
v_call: TRBV24-1

cdr3_nt: TGTGCCAGCAGTCGAGGGGCGTCCCAAGAGACCCAGTACTTC
cdr3_aa: CASSRGASQETQYF
d_call: NA
j_call: TRBJ2-5
clone_size: few
v_call: TRBV6-2/TRBV6-3

cdr3_nt: TGTGCCAGCAGCTCCCTTAAGACTAGCTCCTACGAGCAGTACTTC
cdr3_aa: CASSSLKTSSYEQYF
d_call: NA
j_call: TRBJ2-7
clone_size: few
v_call: TRBV11-2

cdr3_nt: TGTGCCAGCAACCCGGGGGCAGCAGGCGATCAGCCCCAGCATTTT
cdr3_aa: CASNPGAAGDQPQHF
d_call: NA
j_call: TRBJ1-5
clone_size: few
v_call: TRBV28

cdr3_nt: TGTGCCAGCAGGGGCCCCAGCACAGATACGCAGTATTTT
cdr3_aa: CASRGPSTDTQYF
d_call: NA
j_call: TRBJ2-3
clone_size: few
v_call: TRBV7-2

cdr3_nt: TGTGCCAGCACTTCGGCCTTGTGGGAGCAGTACTTC
cdr3_aa: CASTSALWEQYF
d_call: NA
j_call: TRBJ2-5
clone_size: few
v_call: TRBV6-6

cdr3_nt: TGCAGTGCTAGAGGGGGACAGGGGAGCACTGAAGCTTTCTTT
cdr3_aa: CSARGGQGSTEAFF
d_call: TRBD1
j_call: TRBJ1-1
clone_size: NA
v_call: TRBV20-1

cdr3_nt: TGTGCCATCAGTGAGAACCTTGGCGGGAGTAGGGCTAGCGAGCAGTACTTC
cdr3_aa: CAISENLGGSRASEQYF
d_call: TRBD2
j_call: TRBJ2-7
clone_size: NA
v_call: TRBV10-3

cdr3_nt: TGCGCCAGCAGCCAAGTCTGGACTACCACTCCGGAGGCCAAAAACATTCAGTACTTC
cdr3_aa: CASSQVWTTTPEAKNIQYF
d_call: NA
j_call: TRBJ2-4
clone_size: NA
v_call: TRBV4-1

cdr3_nt: TGCAGTGCTCAAGGGGGTGGGGGCCAGCCCCAGCATTTT
cdr3_aa: CSAQGGGGQPQHF
d_call: NA
j_call: TRBJ1-5
clone_size: few
v_call: TRBV20-1

cdr3_nt: TGTGCCAGCAGCCCCGGGGGGGTCGAGTCCTATGGCTACACCTTC
cdr3_aa: CASSPGGVESYGYTF
d_call: NA
j_call: TRBJ1-2
clone_size: NA
v_call: TRBV11-3

cdr3_nt: TGTGCCAGCAGCCGGCAGACAGGGGTTTCGGGCTACACCTTC
cdr3_aa: CASSRQTGVSGYTF
d_call: TRBD1
j_call: TRBJ1-2
clone_size: few
v_call: TRBV3-1

cdr3_nt: TGTGCCAGCAGCCGTGGGGGGGCAAGTATTTACAATGAGCAGTTCTTC
cdr3_aa: CASSRGGASIYNEQFF
d_call: NA
j_call: TRBJ2-1
clone_size: few
v_call: TRBV12-3/TRBV12-4

cdr3_nt: TGTGCCAGTCGGGGAACCTACAATGAGCAGTTCTTC
cdr3_aa: CASRGTYNEQFF
d_call: NA
j_call: TRBJ2-1
clone_size: NA
v_call: TRBV27

cdr3_nt: TGTGCCAGCAGTTTGACAGCCAACTATGGCTACACCTTC
cdr3_aa: CASSLTANYGYTF
d_call: NA
j_call: TRBJ1-2
clone_size: many
v_call: TRBV5-1

cdr3_nt: TGTGCCAGCAGCCGAGGGACACGAAATTCACCCCTCCACTTT
cdr3_aa: CASSRGTRNSPLHF
d_call: NA
j_call: TRBJ1-6
clone_size: NA
v_call: TRBV7-2

cdr3_nt: TGTGCCAGCAGCCAAGACGGGGGGGGCACCGGGGAGCTGTTTTTT
cdr3_aa: CASSQDGGGTGELFF
d_call: TRBD2
j_call: TRBJ2-2
clone_size: few
v_call: TRBV4-2

cdr3_nt: TGTGCCAGCAGTTTCATGGGTGAGACCCAGTACTTC
cdr3_aa: CASSFMGETQYF
d_call: NA
j_call: TRBJ2-5
clone_size: NA
v_call: TRBV12-3/TRBV12-4

cdr3_nt: TGTGCCAGCAGCCTTAAGTGGGGGTCCTACAATGAGCAGTTCTTC
cdr3_aa: CASSLKWGSYNEQFF
d_call: NA
j_call: TRBJ2-1
clone_size: NA
v_call: TRBV5-6

cdr3_nt: TGTGCCAGCAGTCACCGGGACAGGGGGTCAAGTGAGCAGTTCTTC
cdr3_aa: CASSHRDRGSSEQFF
d_call: TRBD1
j_call: TRBJ2-1
clone_size: few
v_call: TRBV12-3/TRBV12-4

cdr3_nt: TGCGCCAGCAGCCATCTCCGGGCCAATTCCAATGAGCAGTTCTTC
cdr3_aa: CASSHLRANSNEQFF
d_call: NA
j_call: TRBJ2-1
clone_size: many
v_call: TRBV4-3

cdr3_nt: TGCAGTGCTCCGCCGACCGGGACAGGCACTTCAGCTAACTATGGCTACACCTTC
cdr3_aa: CSAPPTGTGTSANYGYTF
d_call: TRBD1
j_call: TRBJ1-2
clone_size: few
v_call: TRBV20-1

cdr3_nt: TGCAGTGCTAGTATGGGGGCAGGGAGTCGGGGTACTGAAGCTTTCTTT
cdr3_aa: CSASMGAGSRGTEAFF
d_call: NA
j_call: TRBJ1-1
clone_size: few
v_call: TRBV20-1

cdr3_nt: TGTGCCAGCTCACGCACGGGACCGGCGATGTCCTACGAGCAGTACTTC
cdr3_aa: CASSRTGPAMSYEQYF
d_call: NA
j_call: TRBJ2-7
clone_size: few
v_call: TRBV18

cdr3_nt: TGCAGCGTTGGCCTAGCGGGACTAGATACGCAGTATTTT
cdr3_aa: CSVGLAGLDTQYF
d_call: TRBD2
j_call: TRBJ2-3
clone_size: NA
v_call: TRBV29-1

cdr3_nt: TGTGCCAGCAGTTCTCGCCGACGAGAGCAGTTCTTC
cdr3_aa: CASSSRRREQFF
d_call: NA
j_call: TRBJ2-1
clone_size: NA
v_call: TRBV6-2/TRBV6-3

cdr3_nt: TGTGCCAGCAGTGAAGAAGACAGGGGCAGCTCCTACGAGCAGTACTTC
cdr3_aa: CASSEEDRGSSYEQYF
d_call: TRBD1
j_call: TRBJ2-7
clone_size: many
v_call: TRBV6-1

cdr3_nt: TGCAGTGCTAGAGTCGCCGGGGAGCGGAATCAGCCCCAGCATTTT
cdr3_aa: CSARVAGERNQPQHF
d_call: NA
j_call: TRBJ1-5
clone_size: NA
v_call: TRBV20-1

cdr3_nt: TGTGCCTGGAGTCCCCCGGTCCAAGAGACCCAGTACTTC
cdr3_aa: CAWSPPVQETQYF
d_call: NA
j_call: TRBJ2-5
clone_size: NA
v_call: TRBV30

cdr3_nt: TGTGCCAGCAGTGTCCCCTCTGGGGCCAACGTCCTGACTTTC
cdr3_aa: CASSVPSGANVLTF
d_call: NA
j_call: TRBJ2-6
clone_size: few
v_call: TRBV12-3/TRBV12-4

cdr3_nt: TGCGCCAGCAGCCCTGGGACTACCCACCGAGAGACCCAGTTCTTC
cdr3_aa: CASSPGTTHRETQFF
d_call: TRBD2
j_call: TRBJ2-1
clone_size: once
v_call: TRBV5-1

cdr3_nt: TGTGCCAGCAGTGGAAGGGACAGGGGGGAGGCCTACGAGCAGTACTTC
cdr3_aa: CASSGRDRGEAYEQYF
d_call: TRBD1
j_call: TRBJ2-7
clone_size: NA
v_call: TRBV6-6

cdr3_nt: TGTGCCAGCACCCGCCAAGGGGGGCGGGATGAGCAGTTCTTC
cdr3_aa: CASTRQGGRDEQFF
d_call: NA
j_call: TRBJ2-1
clone_size: once
v_call: TRBV6-2/TRBV6-3

cdr3_nt: TGTGCCAGCAGCCAAAGGGACGCCCGCACAGATACGCAGTATTTT
cdr3_aa: CASSQRDARTDTQYF
d_call: NA
j_call: TRBJ2-3
clone_size: NA
v_call: TRBV7-9

cdr3_nt: TGTGCCAGCAGCTTGGACCAGATATACCAAGAGACCCAGTACTTC
cdr3_aa: CASSLDQIYQETQYF
d_call: NA
j_call: TRBJ2-5
clone_size: NA
v_call: TRBV5-5

cdr3_nt: TGTGCCAGCTGCCAAACCCTCTACGAGCAGTACTTC
cdr3_aa: CASCQTLYEQYF
d_call: NA
j_call: TRBJ2-7
clone_size: NA
v_call: TRBV6-2/TRBV6-3

cdr3_nt: TGTGCCAGCTCACCCCAGGGGTCAGACTACCTCTACGAGCAGTACTTC
cdr3_aa: CASSPQGSDYLYEQYF
d_call: NA
j_call: TRBJ2-7
clone_size: NA
v_call: TRBV18

cdr3_nt: TGCGCCAGCAGCCAAGAATTTCGGGGGGGCCCCAACAATGAGCAGTTCTTC
cdr3_aa: CASSQEFRGGPNNEQFF
d_call: TRBD2
j_call: TRBJ2-1
clone_size: few
v_call: TRBV4-3

cdr3_nt: TGTGCCAGCAGCTTAGTGCGCGGGAGGGACACAGATACGCAGTATTTT
cdr3_aa: CASSLVRGRDTDTQYF
d_call: TRBD2
j_call: TRBJ2-3
clone_size: NA
v_call: TRBV7-2

cdr3_nt: TGTGCCAGCAGCTTATTCCGGGTCCGCGGGACCGGGGAGCTGTTTTTT
cdr3_aa: CASSLFRVRGTGELFF
d_call: NA
j_call: TRBJ2-2
clone_size: NA
v_call: TRBV7-3

cdr3_nt: TGCGCCAGCAGCTTGGCCCCCCGGGACCGCTACAATGAGCAGTTCTTC
cdr3_aa: CASSLAPRDRYNEQFF
d_call: NA
j_call: TRBJ2-1
clone_size: once
v_call: TRBV5-1

cdr3_nt: TGCGCCAGCAGCTTGTTGGACAGTTACAATGAGCAGTACTTC
cdr3_aa: CASSLLDSYNEQYF
d_call: NA
j_call: TRBJ2-7
clone_size: NA
v_call: TRBV5-1

cdr3_nt: TGTGCCAGCAGTTTAATCTCGGGGTCGGGGCAGTTCTTC
cdr3_aa: CASSLISGSGQFF
d_call: NA
j_call: TRBJ2-1
clone_size: NA
v_call: TRBV12-3/TRBV12-4

cdr3_nt: TGCAGTGCTAGAGCCCGACTAGCGGGGACGGGAGAGACCCAGTACTTC
cdr3_aa: CSARARLAGTGETQYF
d_call: TRBD2
j_call: TRBJ2-5
clone_size: NA
v_call: TRBV20-1

cdr3_nt: TGTGCCAGCAGTGTGGGATCGAACACCGGGGAGCTGTTTTTT
cdr3_aa: CASSVGSNTGELFF
d_call: NA
j_call: TRBJ2-2
clone_size: NA
v_call: TRBV3-1